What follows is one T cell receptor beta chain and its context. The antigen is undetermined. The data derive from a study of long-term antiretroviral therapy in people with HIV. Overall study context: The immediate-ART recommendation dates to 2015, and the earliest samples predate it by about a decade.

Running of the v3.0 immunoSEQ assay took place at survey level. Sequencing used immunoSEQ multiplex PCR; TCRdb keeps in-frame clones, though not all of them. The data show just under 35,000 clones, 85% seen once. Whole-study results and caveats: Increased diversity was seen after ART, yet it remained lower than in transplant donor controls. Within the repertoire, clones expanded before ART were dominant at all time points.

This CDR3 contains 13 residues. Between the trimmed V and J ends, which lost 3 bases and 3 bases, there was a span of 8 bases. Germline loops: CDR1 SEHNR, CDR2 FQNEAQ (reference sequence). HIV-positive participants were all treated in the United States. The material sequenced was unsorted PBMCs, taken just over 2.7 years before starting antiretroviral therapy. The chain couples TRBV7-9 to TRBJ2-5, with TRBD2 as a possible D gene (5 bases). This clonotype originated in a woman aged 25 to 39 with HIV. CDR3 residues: CASSFGLKETQYF. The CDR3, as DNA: TGTGCCAGCAGCTTCGGACTGAAAGAGACCCAGTACTTC.